These 16 T cell receptor beta chains originate from one sample sequenced in a study of T cells after posttransplantation cyclophosphamide. Here immunoSEQ multiplex PCR was the method, and the copy in TCRdb shows in-frame clones only, minus some. The repertoire consists of tens of thousands of clones, none detected only once. Sequencing used PBMCs. The receptors were gathered from a woman aged 45 to 65 in good health and a related stem cell transplant donor.

This clone was found many times. The rearrangement links TRBV19 to TRBJ2-5; possible D gene TRBD1, 6 bases. This CDR3 has 17 amino acids. With 7 bases removed from V and 0 bases from J, the gap between germline ends came to 21 bases. Per germline, CDR1 LNHDA and CDR2 SQIVND (reference sequence). CDR3 residues: CASKGVFWRADQETQYF. The DNA for the CDR3 is TGTGCCAGTAAGGGGGTGTTCTGGCGGGCCGACCAAGAGACCCAGTACTTC.

The table lists this clone with many counts. This chain joins TRBV24-1 and TRBJ2-1; TRBD2 is a possible D gene (6 bases). The V gene's germline CDR1 is KGHDR and CDR2 SFDVKD. The CDR3 has 16 amino acids. Trimming removed 3 bases at V and 4 bases at J, with 15 bases between. The chain's CDR3 is CATSDGTPNHYNEQFF. The CDR3 DNA is TGTGCCACCAGTGATGGGACTCCGAACCATTACAATGAGCAGTTCTTC.

This clone was detected many times. The V gene is TRBV6-1, the J gene TRBJ1-2; the match to TRBD1 covers 10 bases. The V gene end was trimmed by 6 bases and the J gene end by 5 bases; junction bases not matched to a gene: 9. The CDR3 spans 15 residues. In germline, CDR1 is MNHNS, CDR2 SASEGT. This CDR3 is CASRTSWDRGYGYTF. CDR3 in DNA: TGTGCCAGCAGGACGTCGTGGGACAGGGGTTATGGCTACACCTTC.

This clone was counted at least ten times. The CDR3 DNA sequence: TGTGCCAGCAGCTTAAGGACAGTGTACTACGAGCAGTACTTC. The encoded protein is CASSLRTVYYEQYF. V and J are TRBV7-2 and TRBJ2-7; D may be TRBD1 (6 bases). Germline V gene lookup returns CDR1 SGHTA and CDR2 FQGNSA. Trimming removed 2 bases at V and 3 bases at J, with 11 bases between. CDR3 length: 14 amino acids. Complete variable domain (other parts from reference TRBV7-2 and TRBJ2-7): GAGVSQSPSNKVTEKGKDVELRCDPISGHTALYWYRQSLGQGLEFLIYFQGNSAPDKSGLPSDRFSAERTGGSVSTLTIQRTQQEDSAVYLCASSLRTVYYEQYFGPGTRLTVT.

This clone was seen at least ten times. This rearrangement joins TRBV30 to TRBJ1-1; D not certain. There are 11 residues in the CDR3. V shed 3 bases and J shed 4 bases, with 6 bases lying between them. Germline CDR1 is GTSNPN and CDR2 is SVGIG (reference sequence). This CDR3 is CAWSKGTEAFF. The CDR3 nucleotides read TGTGCCTGGAGCAAGGGCACTGAAGCTTTCTTT.

This clone was picked up many times. The chain uses TRBV10-2 and TRBJ2-3; D ambiguous. This CDR3 has 14 amino acids. Trimming took 6 bases from V and 1 from J, leaving 11 bases between them. CDR1 and CDR2 (germline): WSHSY, SAAADI. The CDR3 protein is CASRVGRGTDTQYF. The CDR3 DNA reads TGCGCCAGCAGGGTGGGCCGAGGCACAGATACGCAGTATTTT.

This clone was seen more than once but under ten times. A read error may account for a junction end that differs from germline. The CDR3 region has the DNA TGTGCCTGGAGTCCAGGACAGGGGGCTGGCTATCGCTACACCTTC. This sequence encodes CAWSPGQGAGYRYTF. The chain recombines TRBV30 with TRBJ1-2; TRBD1 matches at 11 bases. Germline values: CDR1 GTSNPN, CDR2 SVGIG (reference sequence). CDR3 length: 15 amino acids.

This clone was found many times. The J gene is TRBJ1-1, the V gene TRBV18; no reliable D call. From germline, CDR1 is KGHSH and CDR2 LQKENI. The CDR3 loop spans 13 amino acids. Trimming cost V 4 bases and J 0 bases, with 6 bases left between them. The CDR3 here is CASSQTVNTEAFF. The CDR3 nucleotides read TGTGCCAGCTCACAAACAGTGAACACTGAAGCTTTCTTT.

This clone has only a few counts. The genes are TRBV29-1 and TRBJ2-5; D gene unclear. V lost 7 bases and J 1 base, leaving 10 bases between the germline ends. This CDR3 spans 12 amino acids. Germline V CDR1 and CDR2: SQVTM, ANQGSEA. In DNA, the CDR3 is TGCAGCGCCGCCCACAGCCAAGAGACCCAGTACTTC. Protein product: CSAAHSQETQYF.

This clone came up a few times. The CDR3 reads CASSFSGRAGNEQFF. CDR3 nucleotides: TGTGCCAGCAGCTTTAGCGGGAGGGCGGGTAATGAGCAGTTCTTC. This rearrangement joins TRBV12-3 or TRBV12-4 to TRBJ2-1; 11 positions match TRBD2. The CDR3 covers 15 residues. V lost 6 bases and J lost 7; bases outside the gene matches: 8.

The sample holds many counts of this clone. The chain combines TRBV2 with TRBJ1-5; no firm D call. The V and J ends lost 4 bases and 4 bases respectively, with 11 bases between them. CDR3 length: 14 residues. From germline, CDR1 is SNHLY and CDR2 FYNNEI. This CDR3 reads CASSGIIGNQPQHF. Written as DNA, the CDR3 is TGTGCCAGCAGTGGAATAATAGGGAATCAGCCCCAGCATTTT.

This clone was seen ten or more times. V usage is TRBV7-9 and J usage is TRBJ2-7, with a possible D match to TRBD1 (6 bases). The V gene's germline CDR1 is SEHNR and CDR2 FQNEAQ (reference sequence). The V gene lost 5 bases and the J gene lost 3 bases, with 17 bases spanning the gap. This CDR3 comprises 15 residues. CDR3 nucleotides: TGTGCCAGCAGCCCGCCCGGGACACGGGACTACGAGCAGTACTTC. Translated: CASSPPGTRDYEQYF.

In its sample, this clone was seen many times. The chain has TRBV5-4 and TRBJ2-1; the D gene is possibly TRBD2 (5 bases). V was cut by 1 base and J by 7 bases, with 6 bases left in between. Germline V lookup: CDR1 SGHNT, CDR2 YYREEE (reference sequence). This CDR3 is 12 amino acids long. The CDR3 DNA is TGTGCCAGCAGCTTGACTAGTAATGAGCAGTTCTTC. It translates to CASSLTSNEQFF.

This clone was observed at least ten times. The genes are TRBV7-2 and TRBJ1-4, with D possibly being TRBD1 (5 bases). The CDR3 totals 15 residues. The V end lost 6 bases, the J end lost 8 bases, and 19 bases lay between the germline ends. CDR1 is SGHTA, CDR2 FQGNSA, per germline. The CDR3 loop reads CASSLAGGSGEKLFF. The CDR3 DNA is TGTGCCAGCAGTCTCGCGGGGGGATCGGGGGAAAAACTGTTTTTT.

This clone was found many times. V and J are TRBV18 and TRBJ2-3; D uncertain. Trimming took 0 bases from V and 4 from J, leaving 8 bases between them. This CDR3 contains 14 residues. The germline V gene encodes CDR1 KGHSH and CDR2 LQKENI. The CDR3 loop is CASSPPALADTQYF. DNA for the CDR3: TGTGCCAGCTCACCACCGGCCCTGGCAGATACGCAGTATTTT.

In its sample, this clone was seen many times. The chain recombines TRBV5-4 with TRBJ1-3; 7 bases match TRBD1. CDR1 and CDR2 (germline): SGHNT, YYREEE (reference sequence). The CDR3 contains 16 residues. V gave up 2 bases and J gave up 3 bases; unmatched junction bases: 8. CDR3 DNA sequence: TGTGCCAGCAGCTTTACTCGACAGGGTGTTGGAAACACCATATATTTT. Translating it yields CASSFTRQGVGNTIYF.